This TCR beta chain was documented in a study of T-cell memory formation after mild COVID-19. Study overall: Clusters were largely donor specific.

General study points: Contracting clones from day 15 to 85 showed balanced CD4/CD8; later expanders favored CD4+. Memory cells collected pre-infection included some clones that later responded, suggesting cross-reactive memory joined. Among CD4+ contracting clones, most were CM and EM, and CD8+ ones EMRA.

To note about this clonotype: Its matching antigen is unknown.

V was pared by 6 bases and J by 9 bases, with 8 bases of the junction left unmatched. CDR1 and CDR2 from the germline V gene are MNHEY and SVGEGT. The CDR3 has 16 residues. TCRdb re-analysed the 5' RACE reads in MiXCR, keeping a single row per CDR3 protein. The data hold 140,000 to 150,000 distinct CDR3 sequences, with 25% observed a single time. The rearrangement links TRBV6-2 or TRBV6-3 to TRBJ2-1; 16 bases are shared with TRBD2. Sequencing was performed on PBMCs or a T cell subset sorted from them (not recorded which). This TCR was sampled from an adult woman who had mild COVID-19 (a few samples of this study predate the infection). Cell type and time point are not known. CDR3 nucleotide sequence: TGTGCCAGCAGATCCGGGACTAGCGGGAGGGCCCGTGAGCAGTTCTTC. Protein: CASRSGTSGRAREQFF.